Detailed here is one T cell receptor beta chain. The clone's antigen remains unknown. No much larger clone is present one base from it, and per-base qualities are unavailable. The CDR3, cysteine through phenylalanine, is 14 amino acids long. This entry keeps only the CDR3 DNA: 42 bases, framed from base 1. V trim: 2 bases; J trim: 6 bases; unmatched bases: 3. Sequences KGHSH (CDR1) and LQKENI (CDR2) are obtained from the germline V gene. RNA was extracted using the RNeasy kit, and roughly 0.5 to 1 microgram was reverse transcribed with random hexamers. The immunoSEQ multiplex PCR assay, covering 54 Vbeta and 13 Jbeta segments, was used to amplify TCR beta CDR3 regions. PCR amplification bias was corrected by using a synthetic template baseline for primer optimization and computational correction. The paper's processing steps were these. Reads were assigned to V, D and J genes according to IMGT and analyzed in immunoSEQ Analyzer, with only productive sequences retained. Clonality was computed as one minus Shannon entropy normalized by log2 of the number of productive unique sequences. Public and private clones were assessed among the 100 most prevalent clones of each patient and control. Clones were defined as Susac-specific if absent from the healthy and MS cohorts, from approximately 1,100 published viral clones and from other ImmuneACCESS disease sequences. TCRdb itself trimmed the public reads at Q25 with fastp, ran MiXCR and retained productive beta chains. All rows with the same CDR3 protein become a single entry with the most common DNA and genes. It is TCRdb's table, rather than the study itself, that gives the V and J calls and clone size. This sample gives roughly 330,000 distinct CDR3 sequences in total; 90% to 95% of them show up just once. Around 0.07% of the sample rests with the top ten.

High-throughput TCR beta sequencing profiled peripheral blood CD8+ and CD4+ T cells from healthy donors, Susac syndrome patients and multiple sclerosis patients. The multiple sclerosis controls were treatment-naive patients who had stable or active relapsing-remitting disease and met the revised McDonald criteria. Bulk CD8+ and CD4+ T cells were purified by magnetic negative isolation, whereas CD8+ TEMRA cells were enriched by FACS. Blood was drawn into EDTA tubes, processed within 24 hours, and PBMCs were isolated by density gradient centrifugation. PBMCs intended for TCR sequencing were frozen in liquid nitrogen and were later thawed in a 37 degrees C water bath. The sorted or isolated CD4+, CD8+ and CD8+ TEMRA cells had a purity of 90% or higher. This sample was included in a study of CD8 T cells in Susac syndrome (dated by TCRdb to the late 2010s). Some background on the complete study: Whether CD8+ T cell activation and differentiation in Susac syndrome was antigen driven was tested using repertoire sequencing.

General study outcomes and caveats: The number of individuals in the TCR sequencing and HLA analysis was recognized as being relatively small.

This clonotype originated in a human donor with multiple sclerosis. The chain is assembled from TRBV18 and TRBJ2-1; TRBD2 matches 8 bases in the middle. Sequencing used CD4+ T cells from PBMCs. The CDR3 region has the sequence CASSPGLALNEQFF. The DNA sequence is TGTGCCAGCTCACCAGGACTAGCCCTCAATGAGCAGTTCTTC.